The present entry profiles one T cell receptor beta chain with its context. The V gene's germline CDR1 is SGHTA and CDR2 FQGNSA. The CDR3 has 12 residues. Trimming stripped 4 bases from V and 2 bases from J, with 0 bases between. Using immunoSEQ multiplex PCR, the repertoire was profiled, and TCRdb retains in-frame clones only, with some absent. Here the sample spans 78,000 or so clones, around nine tenths being singletons. The data were obtained in a study of brain T cells in children with intractable seizures. Sequencing was limited to surgery cases with top T cell transcript signatures in brain tissue. Patients received at least one anti-epileptic drug before surgery.

Sequencing used peripheral blood, obtained at surgery. The V and J genes are TRBV7-2 and TRBJ2-6; D unresolved. This TCR was sampled from a girl aged 2-15 years with Rasmussen encephalitis and intractable seizures. The CDR3 DNA sequence: TGTGCCAGCAGCTCTGGGGCCAACGTCCTGACTTTC. Amino acids: CASSSGANVLTF.